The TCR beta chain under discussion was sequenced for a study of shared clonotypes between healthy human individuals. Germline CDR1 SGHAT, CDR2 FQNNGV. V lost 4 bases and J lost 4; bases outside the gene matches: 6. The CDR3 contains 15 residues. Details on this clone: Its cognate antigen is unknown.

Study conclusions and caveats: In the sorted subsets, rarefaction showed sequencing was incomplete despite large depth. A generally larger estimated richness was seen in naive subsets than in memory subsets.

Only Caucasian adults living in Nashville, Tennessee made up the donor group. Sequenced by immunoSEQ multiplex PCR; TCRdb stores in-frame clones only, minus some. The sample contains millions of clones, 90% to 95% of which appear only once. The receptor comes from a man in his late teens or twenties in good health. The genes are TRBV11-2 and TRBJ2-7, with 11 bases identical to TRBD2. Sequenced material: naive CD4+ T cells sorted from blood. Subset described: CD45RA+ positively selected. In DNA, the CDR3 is TGTGCCAGCAGCTCCGCCGGGACTAGCGGTTACGAGCAGTACTTC. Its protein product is CASSSAGTSGYEQYF.